The entry that follows covers one T cell receptor beta chain sequence. Its antigen is not known. The CDR3 contains 15 residues. V lost 0 bases to trimming and J lost 3 bases, with 12 bases between them. CDR1 and CDR2 (germline): SGHRS, YFSETQ. The source of the sample is a study of beta chain features in type 1 diabetes. Study-level results: Sequencing from cDNA could over-represent high-TCR-expressing cells. In all four CD4+ subsets, TCRB CDR3 length was significantly, moderately reduced in type 1 diabetes.

Expressed TCRB transcripts got sequenced, as all isolated RNA was reverse transcribed. TCRdb's table, derived via immunoSEQ multiplex PCR, lists solely in-frame clones and lacks some. The sample records about 660,000 clones, about 14% being singletons. The chain has TRBV5-1 and TRBJ2-5; TRBD1 might be the D (6 bases). The sequencing sample was made of naive CD4+ T cells from blood. This receptor was taken from a man aged 18 to 29 with type 1 diabetes. Written as DNA, the CDR3 is TGCGCCAGCAGCTTGGCCGGACAGCCGGAAGAGACCCAGTACTTC. Its protein product is CASSLAGQPEETQYF.